This entry concerns a single T cell receptor beta chain. Its matching antigen is unknown. Profiling relied on immunoSEQ multiplex PCR, and the TCRdb table lists in-frame clones only, not all of them. The sample has roughly 270,000 clones; over 75% are singletons. This entry comes from a study of cytomegalovirus exposure and HLA in healthy donors. The CDR3 runs to 15 residues. CDR1 is MNHEY and CDR2 is SVGAGI in the germline V gene. V lost 6 bases to trimming and J lost 6 bases; unmatched junction nucleotides: 9. Study results and limitations: The authors enumerated 150 to 200 TCR beta chains as linked to cytomegalovirus.

This receptor was identified in a woman aged 18-29 years in good health and CMV-seronegative. J is TRBJ2-7 and V is TRBV6-5; TRBD2 matches at 12 bases. Input material: PBMCs. For the CDR3, the DNA is TGTGCCAGCAGCTATGGGACTAGCGGGTATTCCGAGCAGTACTTC. Translated, it gives CASSYGTSGYSEQYF.